The 6 T cell receptor beta chains below were found in one sample sequenced in a study of control samples from healthy donors and cancer patients. Repertoires were generated with immunoSEQ multiplex PCR, while TCRdb's copy carries only in-frame clones and drops some. The table has tens of thousands of clones, about 88% seen once. What was sequenced was blood. Receptors originate from a woman aged 60-70 years in good health.

V usage is TRBV20-1 and J usage is TRBJ1-2, with D hard to call. Per germline, CDR1 DFQATT and CDR2 SNEGSKA (reference sequence). The germline V and J ends were trimmed by 1 base and 4 bases, with 4 bases remaining between them. The CDR3 loop spans 11 amino acids. This CDR3 is CSARVPYGYTF. The CDR3 DNA reads as TGCAGTGCTAGAGTCCCCTATGGCTACACCTTC.

The chain couples TRBV3-1 (or the pseudogene TRBV3-2) to TRBJ2-1, with D unresolved. The length of the CDR3 is 16 residues. Germline-derived CDR1 and CDR2 are LGHDT and YNNKEL (reference sequence). The V gene lost 8 bases and the J gene lost 5 bases, with 22 bases spanning the gap. CDR3 nucleotides: TGTGCCAGCTGCCCTACAGATAAACTACCCCACAATGAGCAGTTCTTC. This gives the protein CASCPTDKLPHNEQFF.

The rearrangement joins TRBV18 to TRBJ1-2, with 7 bases that match TRBD1. V dropped 6 bases and J dropped 3; count of bases not matched to a gene: 13. The CDR3 is 16 amino acids. In germline, CDR1 is KGHSH, CDR2 LQKENI. CDR3 in amino acids: CASSPIQQGSHYGYTF. The CDR3 region has the DNA TGTGCCAGCTCCCCGATCCAACAGGGGTCTCACTATGGCTACACCTTC.

This clone was detected once. The genes are TRBV11-2 and TRBJ2-1; D may be TRBD2 (5 bases). The CDR3 spans 15 residues. V was trimmed by 5 bases and J by 3 bases, leaving 14 bases between them. In germline, CDR1 is SGHAT, CDR2 FQNNGV. Here the CDR3 reads CASSPRVGSYNEQFF. The CDR3 DNA is TGTGCCAGCAGCCCGAGGGTGGGCAGCTACAATGAGCAGTTCTTC. The whole variable domain, filled in from reference TRBV11-2 and TRBJ2-1, reads EAGVAQSPRYKIIEKRQSVAFWCNPISGHATLYWYQQILGQGPKLLIQFQNNGVVDDSQLPKDRFSAERLKGVDSTLKIQPAKLEDSAVYLCASSPRVGSYNEQFFGPGTRLTVL.

The gene calls are TRBV10-3 and TRBJ2-7, with unresolved D. Germline CDR1 ENHRY, CDR2 SYGVKD. Deletions cut 6 bases from V and 0 bases from J, with 12 bases between. The CDR3 is 14 amino acids. DNA for the CDR3: TGTGCCATCAGAGGGTTTGGGGTCTCCTACGAGCAGTACTTC. Protein: CAIRGFGVSYEQYF.

This clone has a handful of counts. The chain joins TRBV15 to TRBJ2-1, with TRBD2 as a possible D gene (6 bases). Trimming removed 0 bases from V and 9 bases from J, with 12 bases in between. This CDR3 comprises 14 residues. Germline V gene sequence: CDR1 LNHNV, CDR2 YYDKDF (reference sequence). CDR3 in amino acids: CATSRDRGSSEQFF. CDR3 nucleotide sequence: TGTGCCACCAGCAGAGATCGGGGGAGTTCTGAGCAGTTCTTC.